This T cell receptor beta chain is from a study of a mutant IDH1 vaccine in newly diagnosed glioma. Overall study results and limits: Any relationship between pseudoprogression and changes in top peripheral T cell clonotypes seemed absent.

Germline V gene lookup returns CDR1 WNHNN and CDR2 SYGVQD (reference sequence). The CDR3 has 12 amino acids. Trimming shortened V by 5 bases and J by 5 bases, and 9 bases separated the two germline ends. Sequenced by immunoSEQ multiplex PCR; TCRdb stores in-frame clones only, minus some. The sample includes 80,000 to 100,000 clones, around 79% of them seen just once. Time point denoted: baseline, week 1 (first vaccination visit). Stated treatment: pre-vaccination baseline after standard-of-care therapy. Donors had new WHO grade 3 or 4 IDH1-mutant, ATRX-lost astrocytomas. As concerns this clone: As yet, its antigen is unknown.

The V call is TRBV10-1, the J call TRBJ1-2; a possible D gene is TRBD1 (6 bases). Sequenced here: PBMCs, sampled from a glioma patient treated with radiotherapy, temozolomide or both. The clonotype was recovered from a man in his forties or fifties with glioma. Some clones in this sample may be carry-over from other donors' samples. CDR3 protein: CASSPDSYGYTF. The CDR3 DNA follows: TGCGCCAGCAGTCCGGACAGTTATGGCTACACCTTC.